A selection of T cell receptor beta chains follows, all from one sample in a study of Ad26.COV2.S vaccination and SARS-CoV-2 variants. Assay: immunoSEQ multiplex PCR; the TCRdb copy retains only in-frame clones and omits some. The top ten clones hold about 3.4% of a sample with hundreds of thousands of clones, around 90% of them seen once. Specimen: peripheral blood, collected in a trial of Ad26.COV2.S vaccine versus placebo. Receptors originate from a person between 18 and 65 years old who received the Ad26.COV2.S COVID-19 vaccine or a placebo. Both conserved end residues are part of each CDR3. The order of the fields is V gene, D gene, J gene, clone size, CDR3 DNA, CDR3 protein. The D gene is left open where the match is weak. The size field is filled for only some rows; it gives once, few, many or a size class.

TRBV5-1,NA,TRBJ1-3,NA,TGCGCCAGCAGCTTGGACCGGGGCCCTGGAAACACCATATATTTT,CASSLDRGPGNTIYF
TRBV18,TRBD1,TRBJ1-2,once,TGTGCCAGCTCACCACAGGGACAGGGTATTGGCTATGGCTACACCTTC,CASSPQGQGIGYGYTF
TRBV4-1,NA,TRBJ2-1,NA,TGCGCCAGCAGCCAATGGGACTCCTACAATGAGCAGTTCTTC,CASSQWDSYNEQFF
TRBV11-3,NA,TRBJ2-5,NA,TGTGCCAGCAGCTCGGGTCGGACGCGGGTAGGGGAGACCCAGTACTTC,CASSSGRTRVGETQYF
TRBV18,NA,TRBJ1-1,NA,TGTGCCAGCTCACCCCAAGGAAGTGAAGCTTTCTTT,CASSPQGSEAFF
TRBV7-9,TRBD2,TRBJ2-7,NA,TGTGCCAGCAGCTACGGGACTAGCATTCCCTACGAGCAGTACTTC,CASSYGTSIPYEQYF
TRBV7-8,TRBD1,TRBJ1-3,NA,TGTGCCAGCAGCTTAGGACGACAGGGGAGAGGAGGAAACACCATATATTTT,CASSLGRQGRGGNTIYF
TRBV7-2,NA,TRBJ1-1,NA,TGTGCCAGCAGCCGATGGGACTTGAGAGCTTTCTTT,CASSRWDLRAFF
TRBV15,TRBD1,TRBJ1-6,NA,TGTGCCACCAGCAGAACTACAGGGGTAAATTCACCCCTCCACTTT,CATSRTTGVNSPLHF
TRBV11-2,NA,TRBJ2-6,NA,TGTGCCAGCAGCTTAGACCCGGTATCTGGGGCCAACGTCCTGACTTTC,CASSLDPVSGANVLTF
TRBV12-3/TRBV12-4,NA,TRBJ1-1,few,TGTGCCAGCAGTCGAGCTAGGAACACTGAAGCTTTCTTT,CASSRARNTEAFF
TRBV7-3,TRBD2,TRBJ2-2,NA,TGTGCCAGCAGCGAAAGGGGACTAGCGCTCCCACCGCACCCGGGGGAGCTGTTTTTT,CASSERGLALPPHPGELFF
TRBV6-5,NA,TRBJ2-7,NA,TGTGCCAGCGGCCAGGGTGGCGAGCAGTACTTC,CASGQGGEQYF
TRBV6-5,NA,TRBJ2-5,NA,TGTGCCAGCCCCTCTGCCGGGTCAGAGACCCAGTACTTC,CASPSAGSETQYF
TRBV7-9,NA,TRBJ2-7,NA,TGTGCCAGCAGCCCGGGCTACGAGCAGTACTTC,CASSPGYEQYF
TRBV10-3,NA,TRBJ2-2,NA,TGTGCCATCCCGAAGGGATTAGGAAACACCGGGGAGCTGTTTTTT,CAIPKGLGNTGELFF
TRBV4-3,TRBD1,TRBJ2-3,NA,TGCGCCAGCAGCTACTTCTCGGGACAGGGCAAGGATACGCAGTATTTT,CASSYFSGQGKDTQYF
TRBV18,NA,TRBJ1-2,NA,TGTGCCAGCTCACCACCGGTGGACTATGGCTACACCTTC,CASSPPVDYGYTF
TRBV11-3,NA,TRBJ2-3,NA,TGTGCCAGCAGCTTTTCCCGAGATACGCAGTATTTT,CASSFSRDTQYF
TRBV11-2,TRBD2,TRBJ2-2,NA,TGTGCCAGCAGCTCACTAGCGGGGGCGACCGGGGAGCTGTTTTTT,CASSSLAGATGELFF
TRBV5-1,TRBD1,TRBJ2-4,once,TGCGCCAGCAGCAACCCGGGACAGGGGTATGGTATTCAGTACTTC,CASSNPGQGYGIQYF
TRBV19,NA,TRBJ1-2,NA,TGTGCCAGTACCCATGGCCCGACCAGGGCAGCGCCGGGCTACACCTTC,CASTHGPTRAAPGYTF
TRBV15,TRBD2,TRBJ2-7,NA,TGTGCCACCAGCAGAGATATTCTAGCGGCCTACGAGCAGTACTTC,CATSRDILAAYEQYF
TRBV19,NA,TRBJ2-1,NA,TGTGCCAGTAGTATAGGGGCAGGGAGTCTGTTCTTC,CASSIGAGSLFF
TRBV11-3,NA,TRBJ1-1,NA,TGTGCCAGCAGCTTTCTCCCGGGACATAAGAACACTGAAGCTTTCTTT,CASSFLPGHKNTEAFF
TRBV7-9,TRBD1,TRBJ2-3,NA,TGTGCCAGCAGCCCGCCGGGACAGGGAACTAGCACAGATACGCAGTATTTT,CASSPPGQGTSTDTQYF
TRBV13,NA,TRBJ1-5,NA,TGTGCCAGCAGCTTACTAGGGGGGAATCAGCCCCAGCATTTT,CASSLLGGNQPQHF
TRBV13,NA,TRBJ1-1,once,TGTGCCAGCAGCTTAAGAAACACTGAAGCTTTCTTT,CASSLRNTEAFF
TRBV6-1,NA,TRBJ1-2,few,TGTGCCAGCAGTGAGGGTAACTATGGCTACACCTTC,CASSEGNYGYTF
TRBV7-2,NA,TRBJ1-2,NA,TGTGCCAGCAGCCCTACAGGGCCCACTAAAGGCTACACCTTC,CASSPTGPTKGYTF
TRBV4-2,NA,TRBJ1-2,NA,TGTGCCAGCAGCCAAGATTACAGGGACGGAGACTATGGCTACACCTTC,CASSQDYRDGDYGYTF
TRBV19,NA,TRBJ1-2,NA,TGTGCCAGTCCCTATGGCTACACCTTC,CASPYGYTF
TRBV6-5,NA,TRBJ1-1,NA,TGTGCCAGCAGTTACGGTGCCAGGGGACGCACTGAAGCTTTCTTT,CASSYGARGRTEAFF
TRBV5-1,NA,TRBJ2-2,NA,TGCGCCAGCAGCTTGGCTTTCCCTGACACCGGGGAGCTGTTTTTT,CASSLAFPDTGELFF
TRBV19,TRBD2,TRBJ2-4,NA,TGTGCCAGTACCCGGGGGGAGAGCATTCAGTACTTC,CASTRGESIQYF
TRBV6-5,NA,TRBJ1-1,NA,TGTGCCAGCAGACCCAGACAGATCTCGAACACTGAAGCTTTCTTT,CASRPRQISNTEAFF
TRBV12-5,TRBD1,TRBJ2-7,NA,TGTGCTAGTGGCGAGACCGGGACAGGGGGACTAAAAAGCTCCTACGAGCAGTACTTC,CASGETGTGGLKSSYEQYF
TRBV29-1,NA,TRBJ1-1,NA,TGCAGCGTTTGGCAGCAGGGGATGAACACTGAAGCTTTCTTT,CSVWQQGMNTEAFF
TRBV4-1,NA,TRBJ2-5,NA,TGCGCCAGGGTCCGGGGGCACCAGGAGACCCAGTACTTC,CARVRGHQETQYF
TRBV6-6,NA,TRBJ1-1,many,TGTGCCAGCAGTTACAACTTGGGCACTGAAGCTTTCTTT,CASSYNLGTEAFF
TRBV4-1,NA,TRBJ1-2,NA,TGCGCCAGCAGCCAATCCGGGGCTGACTATGGCTACACCTTC,CASSQSGADYGYTF
TRBV12-1,NA,TRBJ2-7,NA,TGTGCCAGCAGCTCTTCAGGGAGGCTCTACGAGCAGTACTTC,CASSSSGRLYEQYF
TRBV3-1/TRBV3-2,NA,TRBJ2-7,NA,TGTGCCAGCAGCCAATTGGCAGGGGGGGAGCAGTACTTC,CASSQLAGGEQYF
TRBV30,TRBD1,TRBJ2-3,NA,TGTGCCTGGAGTCGACAGGGGGCGAGCACAGATACGCAGTATTTT,CAWSRQGASTDTQYF
TRBV4-2,TRBD1,TRBJ2-5,NA,TGTGCCAGCAGCCATCTACGACAGGGGCCAGAGACCCAGTACTTC,CASSHLRQGPETQYF
TRBV30,NA,TRBJ1-5,NA,TGTGCCTGGAGTGTAGGGGGCAATCAGCCCCAGCATTTT,CAWSVGGNQPQHF
TRBV9,NA,TRBJ2-2,NA,TGTGCCAGCAGCGTAGTACAGGGTGGCGGGGAGCTGTTTTTT,CASSVVQGGGELFF
TRBV19,NA,TRBJ1-1,NA,TGTGCCAGTATAAGTCCAAACTTTAACACTGAAGCTTTCTTT,CASISPNFNTEAFF
TRBV4-3,NA,TRBJ2-1,once,TGCGCCAGCAGCCAAGATCGGGTCGGGGGCCCGTACAATGAGCAGTTCTTC,CASSQDRVGGPYNEQFF
TRBV4-3,NA,TRBJ1-4,NA,TGCGCCAGCAGCCAAGGGAGACAGGTGTCTAATGAAAAACTGTTTTTT,CASSQGRQVSNEKLFF
TRBV14,NA,TRBJ1-1,NA,TGTGCCAGCAGCCACGGACCGAAAGCTTTCTTT,CASSHGPKAFF
TRBV29-1,NA,TRBJ1-2,NA,TGCAGCGGAGATCTAGGGGCGAAGGGCTACACCTTC,CSGDLGAKGYTF
TRBV6-5,TRBD1,TRBJ2-7,NA,TGTGCCAGCAGGACAGGGGGGGGATACGAGCAGTACTTC,CASRTGGGYEQYF
TRBV7-2,TRBD1,TRBJ2-7,NA,TGTGCCAGCAGCGCTAGGGGGCTGGGTGAGGAGCAGTACTTC,CASSARGLGEEQYF
TRBV5-1,NA,TRBJ2-7,few,TGCGCCAGCAGCTTGGATGCCCCCGCCGTAGCCTACGAGCAGTACTTC,CASSLDAPAVAYEQYF